The 10 T cell receptor beta chains in this list originate from one sample, sequenced in a study of blood T cell repertoires in COVID-19. TCRdb keeps only in-frame clones here, not all; method: immunoSEQ multiplex PCR. The table shows about 170,000 clones, with 84% occurring only once. Specimen: peripheral blood. The receptors come from an elderly woman with COVID-19, enrolled during active disease.

The chain carries TRBV2 and TRBJ2-7; 10 nucleotides match TRBD2. Germline V gives CDR1 SNHLY, CDR2 FYNNEI. V trimming: 7 bases; J trimming: 6 bases; junction bases outside the gene matches: 12. The CDR3 has 15 residues. CDR3 coding DNA: TGTGCCAGCACCGTGGGGCTAGCGGGAGCCTCCGAGCAGTACTTC. Its protein is CASTVGLAGASEQYF. The full variable domain, with the rest looked up from reference TRBV2 and TRBJ2-7, is EPEVTQTPSHQVTQMGQEVILRCVPISNHLYFYWYRQILGQKVEFLVSFYNNEISEKSEIFDDQFSVERPDGSNFTLKIRSTKLEDSAMYFCASTVGLAGASEQYFGPGTRLTVT.

The table lists this clone with a count of one. The chain couples TRBV9 to TRBJ2-1, with 9 bases matching TRBD1. Germline V gene data show CDR1 as SGDLS and CDR2 as YYNGEE. V lost 0 bases, J lost 12 bases, and 4 bases stayed unmatched. This CDR3 spans 13 amino acids. The DNA of the CDR3 is TGTGCCAGCAGCGTAGACAGGGGGCACGGGCAGTTCTTC. Protein sequence: CASSVDRGHGQFF.

The sample holds one count of this clone. The rearrangement links TRBV7-3 to TRBJ1-4; D possibly corresponds to TRBD1 (5 bases). Germline V gene data show CDR1 as SGHTA and CDR2 as FQGTGA. There are 15 residues in the CDR3. The V gene lost 0 bases and the J gene lost 8 bases, with 13 bases spanning the gap. CDR3 in DNA: TGTGCCAGCAGCTTAACCGGGGGAGGGAGAGAAAAACTGTTTTTT. Amino acids: CASSLTGGGREKLFF.

The rearrangement uses TRBV12-3 or TRBV12-4 and TRBJ2-7; D gene unclear. Trimming removed 5 bases from V and 4 bases from J, with 9 bases in between. The CDR3 is 12 residues long. The CDR3 coding sequence is TGTGCCAGCAGTCCCCTAGGTTACGAGCAGTACTTC. Encoded protein: CASSPLGYEQYF.

This chain joins TRBV7-2 and TRBJ1-4; a weak D match, TRBD1 (6 bases). Trimming shortened V by 5 bases and J by 0 bases, and 19 bases separated the two germline ends. The CDR3 covers 18 residues. The germline V gene has CDR1 SGHTA and CDR2 FQGNSA. CDR3 loop: CASSLGLLGGATNEKLFF. The CDR3 coding sequence is TGTGCCAGCAGCCTGGGCCTGTTAGGGGGTGCAACTAATGAAAAACTGTTTTTT.

The rearrangement links TRBV4-3 to TRBJ2-7; the D gene is possibly TRBD2 (6 bases). With 0 bases removed from V and 4 bases from J, the gap between germline ends came to 10 bases. There are 14 residues in the CDR3. The V gene's germline CDR1 is LGHNA and CDR2 YSLEER. CDR3 DNA: TGCGCCAGCAGCCAAGATTGGGGGGATTACGAGCAGTACTTC. Translation: CASSQDWGDYEQYF.

CDR3 amino acids: CASSLVGGDTDTQYF. The CDR3 DNA reads as TGTGCCAGCAGTCTAGTCGGGGGGGACACAGATACGCAGTATTTT. The gene calls are TRBV6-5 and TRBJ2-3, with TRBD2 matching over 8 bases. Germline lookup yields CDR1 MNHEY and CDR2 SVGAGI. Germline trimming cut 5 bases from V and 2 bases from J; bases unmatched to any gene: 6. This CDR3 has 15 amino acids.

This clone was seen more than once but under ten times. The V call is TRBV3-1 (or the pseudogene TRBV3-2), the J call TRBJ2-4; unclear D gene. Germline V gives CDR1 LGHDT, CDR2 YNNKEL (reference sequence). This CDR3 has 14 residues. V was pared by 4 bases and J by 8 bases, with 15 bases between. CDR3 residues: CASSPQYVADIQYF. The DNA for the CDR3 is TGTGCCAGCAGCCCCCAATATGTAGCTGACATTCAGTACTTC.

This clone has just one count. The chain has TRBV5-1 and TRBJ2-3; 14 nucleotides line up with TRBD2. V gave up 0 bases and J gave up 2 bases; unmatched junction bases: 2. Germline V CDR1 and CDR2: SGHRS, YFSETQ. The CDR3 totals 17 residues. This CDR3 reads CASSLGLAGGPTDTQYF. CDR3 sequence (DNA): TGCGCCAGCAGCTTGGGACTAGCGGGAGGGCCCACAGATACGCAGTATTTT.

The chain links TRBV9 to TRBJ2-3, with D possibly TRBD2 on 6 matching bases. Trimming pared 4 bases from V and 1 base from J, leaving 16 bases between. The CDR3 totals 16 residues. The germline gives CDR1 SGDLS, CDR2 YYNGEE. The CDR3: CASSPGAGLRTDTQYF. CDR3 coding DNA: TGTGCCAGCAGCCCGGGAGCCGGCCTTCGCACAGATACGCAGTATTTT.